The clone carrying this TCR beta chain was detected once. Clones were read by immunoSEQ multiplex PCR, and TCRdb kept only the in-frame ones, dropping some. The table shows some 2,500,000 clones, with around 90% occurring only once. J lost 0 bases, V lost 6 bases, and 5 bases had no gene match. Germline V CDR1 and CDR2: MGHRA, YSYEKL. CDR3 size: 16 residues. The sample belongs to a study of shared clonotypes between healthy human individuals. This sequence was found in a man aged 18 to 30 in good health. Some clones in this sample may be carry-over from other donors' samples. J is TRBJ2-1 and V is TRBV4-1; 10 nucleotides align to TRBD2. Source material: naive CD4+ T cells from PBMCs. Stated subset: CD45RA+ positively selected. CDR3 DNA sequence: TGCGCCAGCAGGGTGGGACTAGCGAGCTCCTACAATGAGCAGTTCTTC. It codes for CASRVGLASSYNEQFF.